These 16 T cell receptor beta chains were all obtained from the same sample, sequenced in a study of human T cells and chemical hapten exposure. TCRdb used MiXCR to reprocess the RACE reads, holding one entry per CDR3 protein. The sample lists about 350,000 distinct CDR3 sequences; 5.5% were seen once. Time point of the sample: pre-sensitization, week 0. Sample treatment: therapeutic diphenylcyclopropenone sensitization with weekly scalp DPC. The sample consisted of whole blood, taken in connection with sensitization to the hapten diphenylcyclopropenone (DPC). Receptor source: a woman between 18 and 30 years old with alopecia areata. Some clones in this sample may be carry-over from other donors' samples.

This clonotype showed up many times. The CDR3 coding sequence is TGTGCCAGCAGCATCACAGATACGCAGTATTTT. Residues: CASSITDTQYF. V and J are TRBV12-3 or TRBV12-4 and TRBJ2-3; D unresolved. CDR3 length: 11 amino acids. Trimming removed 6 bases from V and 2 bases from J, with 3 bases in between.

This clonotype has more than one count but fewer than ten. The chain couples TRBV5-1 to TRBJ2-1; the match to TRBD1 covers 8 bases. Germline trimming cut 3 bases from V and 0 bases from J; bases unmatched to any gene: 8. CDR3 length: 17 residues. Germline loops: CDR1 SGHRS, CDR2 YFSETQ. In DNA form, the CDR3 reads TGCGCCAGCAGCTGGACCAGGACAGGGCACTCCTACAATGAGCAGTTCTTC. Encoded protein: CASSWTRTGHSYNEQFF.

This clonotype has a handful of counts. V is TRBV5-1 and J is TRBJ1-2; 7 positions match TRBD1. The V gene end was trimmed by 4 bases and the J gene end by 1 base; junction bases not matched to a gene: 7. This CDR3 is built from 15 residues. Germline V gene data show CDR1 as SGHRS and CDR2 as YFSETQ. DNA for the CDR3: TGCGCCAGCAGCCCACAGGGGAAGCGTAACTATGGCTACACCTTC. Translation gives CASSPQGKRNYGYTF.

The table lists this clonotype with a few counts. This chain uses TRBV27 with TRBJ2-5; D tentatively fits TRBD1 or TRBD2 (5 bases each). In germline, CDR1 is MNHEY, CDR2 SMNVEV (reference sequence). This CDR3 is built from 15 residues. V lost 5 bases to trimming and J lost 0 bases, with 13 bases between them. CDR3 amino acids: CASSMGPTYQETQYF. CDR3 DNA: TGTGCCAGCAGTATGGGACCGACGTACCAAGAGACCCAGTACTTC.

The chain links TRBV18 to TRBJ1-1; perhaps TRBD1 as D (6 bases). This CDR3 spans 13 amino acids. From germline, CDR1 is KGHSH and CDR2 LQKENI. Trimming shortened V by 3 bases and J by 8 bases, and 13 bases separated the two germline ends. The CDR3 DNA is TGTGCCAGCTCACCCCAGACAGGCAGCGAAGCTTTCTTT. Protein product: CASSPQTGSEAFF.

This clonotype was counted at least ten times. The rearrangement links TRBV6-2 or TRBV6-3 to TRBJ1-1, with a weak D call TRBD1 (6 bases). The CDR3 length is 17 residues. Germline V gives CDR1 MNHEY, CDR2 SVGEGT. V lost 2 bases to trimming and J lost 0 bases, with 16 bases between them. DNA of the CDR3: TGTGCCAGCAGTTACCCTTCACAGGGAGATATGAACACTGAAGCTTTCTTT. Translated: CASSYPSQGDMNTEAFF.

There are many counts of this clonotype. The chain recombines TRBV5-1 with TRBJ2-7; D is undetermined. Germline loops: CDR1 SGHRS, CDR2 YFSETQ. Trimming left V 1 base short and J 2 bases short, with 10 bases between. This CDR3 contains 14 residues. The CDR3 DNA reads TGCGCCAGCAGCTTGACGGGTTCACCCTACGAGCAGTACTTC. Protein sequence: CASSLTGSPYEQYF.

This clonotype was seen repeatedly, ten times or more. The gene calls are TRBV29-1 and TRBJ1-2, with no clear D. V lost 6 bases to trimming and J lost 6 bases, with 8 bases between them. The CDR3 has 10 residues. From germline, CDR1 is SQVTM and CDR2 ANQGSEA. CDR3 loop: CSVAINGYTF. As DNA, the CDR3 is TGCAGCGTCGCGATAAATGGCTACACCTTC.

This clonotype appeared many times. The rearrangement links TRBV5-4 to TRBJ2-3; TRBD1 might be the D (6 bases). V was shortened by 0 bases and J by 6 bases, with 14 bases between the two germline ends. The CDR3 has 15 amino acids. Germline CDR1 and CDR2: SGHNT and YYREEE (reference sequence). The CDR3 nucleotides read TGTGCCAGCAGCTTGGCCCCTCAGGGGTCGGATACGCAGTATTTT. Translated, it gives CASSLAPQGSDTQYF.

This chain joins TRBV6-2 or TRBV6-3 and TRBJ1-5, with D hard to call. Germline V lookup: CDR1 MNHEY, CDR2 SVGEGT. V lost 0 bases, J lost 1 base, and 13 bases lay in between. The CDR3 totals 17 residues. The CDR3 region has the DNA TGTGCCAGCAGTTACTCGAAGTCCTCGGGGAGCAATCAGCCCCAGCATTTT. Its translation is CASSYSKSSGSNQPQHF.

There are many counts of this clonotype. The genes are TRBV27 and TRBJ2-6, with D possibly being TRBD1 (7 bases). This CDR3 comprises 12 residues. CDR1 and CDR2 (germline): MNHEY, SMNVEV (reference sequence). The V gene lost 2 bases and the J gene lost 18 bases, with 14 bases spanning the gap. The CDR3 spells CASSLQGGKWTF. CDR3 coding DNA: TGTGCCAGCAGTTTACAGGGGGGCAAGTGGACTTTC.

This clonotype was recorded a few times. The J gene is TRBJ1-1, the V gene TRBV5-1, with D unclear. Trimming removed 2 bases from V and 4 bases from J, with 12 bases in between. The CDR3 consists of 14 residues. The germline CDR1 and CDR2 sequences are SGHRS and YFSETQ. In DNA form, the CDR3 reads TGCGCCAGCAGCTTATCCCAACGCAGCACTGAAGCTTTCTTT. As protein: CASSLSQRSTEAFF.

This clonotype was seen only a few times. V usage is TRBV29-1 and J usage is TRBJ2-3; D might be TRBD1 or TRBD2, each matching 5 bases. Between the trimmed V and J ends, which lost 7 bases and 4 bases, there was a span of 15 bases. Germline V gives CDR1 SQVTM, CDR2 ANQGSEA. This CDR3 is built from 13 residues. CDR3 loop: CSATFRGPDTQYF. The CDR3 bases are TGCAGCGCCACTTTTCGGGGACCAGATACGCAGTATTTT.

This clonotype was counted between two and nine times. This CDR3 is CASSQVAGGTEQYF. The DNA of the CDR3 is TGTGCCAGCAGCCAAGTGGCAGGGGGGACCGAGCAGTACTTC. The gene calls are TRBV3-1 and TRBJ2-7; possible D gene TRBD1, 7 bases. CDR3 length: 14 residues. Germline loops: CDR1 LGHDT, CDR2 YNNKEL (reference sequence). Trimming took off 1 base at V and 6 bases at J, with 13 bases between the two ends.

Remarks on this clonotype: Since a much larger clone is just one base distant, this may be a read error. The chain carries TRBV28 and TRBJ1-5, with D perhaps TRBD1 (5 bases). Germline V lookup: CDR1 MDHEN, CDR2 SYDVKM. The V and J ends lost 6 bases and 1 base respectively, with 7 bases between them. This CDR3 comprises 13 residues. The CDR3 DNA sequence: TGTGCCAGCAGCGGGGACAGCAATCAGCCCCAGCATTTT. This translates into CASSGDSNQPQHF. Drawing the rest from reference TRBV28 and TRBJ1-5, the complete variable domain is DVKVTQSSRYLVKRTGEKVFLECVQDMDHENMFWYRQDPGLGLRLIYFSYDVKMKEKGDIPEGYSVSREKKERFSLILESASTNQTSMYLCASSGDSNQPQHFGDGTRLSIL.

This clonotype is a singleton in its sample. The chain's CDR3 is CASSVAAGGSGGTYNEQFF. DNA of the CDR3: TGTGCCAGCAGCGTCGCCGCCGGGGGTAGCGGGGGAACCTACAATGAGCAGTTCTTC. The chain links TRBV9 to TRBJ2-1; 9 bases match TRBD2. The CDR3 totals 19 residues. Germline assignment: CDR1 SGDLS and CDR2 YYNGEE. V lost 2 bases and J lost 2; bases outside the gene matches: 14. The whole variable domain, filled in from reference TRBV9 and TRBJ2-1, reads DSGVTQTPKHLITATGQRVTLRCSPRSGDLSVYWYQQSLDQGLQFLIQYYNGEERAKGNILERFSAQQFPDLHSELNLSSLELGDSALYFCASSVAAGGSGGTYNEQFFGPGTRLTVL.